This T cell receptor (beta chain) was observed in a study of identical twins. Findings and caveats of the study: A cross-sectional statistical analysis, not follow-up of the same donors, supported the conclusions.

Ten or more counts support this clonotype. Its cognate antigen is unknown. This CDR3 is 14 amino acids long. Germline V gene data show CDR1 as LNHDA and CDR2 as SQIVND (reference sequence). Losses at the gene ends were 1 base for V and 4 bases for J; bases not matched to a gene: 2. A single record per CDR3 protein comes from TCRdb applying MiXCR to the 5' RACE reads. The sample records approximately 140,000 distinct CDR3 sequences, roughly 3.2% being singletons. The sample taken for sequencing was memory T cells sorted from blood. The clonotype originates from a man between 18 and 29 years old in good health. The chain employs TRBV19 and TRBJ2-3; the match to TRBD2 covers 7 bases. CDR3 amino acids: CASSIGLASDTQYF. DNA of the CDR3: TGTGCCAGTAGTATAGGACTAGCCTCAGATACGCAGTATTTT.